This TCR beta chain is from a study of cytomegalovirus exposure and HLA in healthy donors (TCRdb year 2017). General notes on the study: According to an earlier analysis of 550 to 700 of the donors, some 170 million T cells yielded some 120 million unique TCR beta sequences and 276 Gb of sequence data. About 320 gigabases of sequencing data and 78 million or so unique TCR sequences were included in an early release covering 500 to 750 HLA-typed donors. Of the roughly 400 genotyped donors, about 80% fell in the genetic ancestry cluster associated with self-reported Caucasian donors. The study aimed to test whether signatures of past pathogen exposure could be identified by cataloging public T cell receptors. The study profiled the T cell repertoires of hundreds of subjects by immunosequencing and related them to cytomegalovirus serostatus. A separate validation cohort of approximately 130 different subjects was used in addition to the 666-subject first cohort. To predict cytomegalovirus infection status, the study brought together high-throughput TCR immunosequencing, statistical association of individual TCRs with disease status, and machine learning. A later analysis re-examined previously published TCR beta repertoires from over 500 donors and added high-resolution HLA genotyping to investigate patterns of TCR occurrence. Rather than using new phenotypic data, the later analysis identified candidate immune exposures from TCR beta sequences and from how often those sequences occurred across donors. To decide whether each TCR beta V gene segment behaved as functional or pseudogenic, an earlier analysis of some 570 of the donors relied on high-throughput TCR beta sequencing. Alongside the repertoire data, information on donor age, sex, ethnicity and CMV serostatus was compiled. A later genetic analysis took genome-wide SNP genotypes for about 55% of the 666 donors and used that subset as a discovery cohort. Every discovery cohort repertoire had been produced on one sequencing platform. Class I and class II HLA loci were covered by the typing at four-digit resolution. The number of donors typed differed by locus, with about 629-630 for A, B, C, DRB1 and DQB1, roughly 520 for DQA1, nearly 610 for DPA1, and over 400 for DPB1. Several DR-DQ haplotypes were treated as single units for association and clustering because of strong linkage in the cohort. Among under 450 genotyped donors of the cohort, an average of approximately 250,000 unique TCR beta nucleotide sequences were sequenced per donor, around 20% of them non-productive. Broader findings and caveats from the paper: Immune exposure information for the cohort was limited to CMV serostatus. A further reported finding was that TCR beta sequences accurately predicted the HLA-A and HLA-B alleles for most subjects in the first cohort. Linkage disequilibrium might explain the correlated functional status among segregating V segments, but an unknown experimental factor could not be ruled out. The classifier was reported to diagnose cytomegalovirus status with high specificity and sensitivity in both the original and validation cohorts. Only TCR beta chains were sequenced in this cohort, and the absence of alpha or paired-chain data limited detectable features. A later analysis associated approximately 17,000 TCR beta sequences with specific HLA alleles at a false discovery rate of 0.05. In a later analysis, most CMV-associated TCR beta chains were found to appear HLA-restricted, with HLA associations seemingly driven largely by CMV exposure. A cluster of highly shared sequence variants was judged likely to represent a technical artifact of the sequencing pipeline. Compared with the roughly 720-donor mean, donors in an Asian-associated ancestry cluster had fewer N-insertions in productive TCRs, according to a later genetic analysis. Three of the identified cytomegalovirus-associated TCR beta chains were confirmed in vitro to be specific for cytomegalovirus antigens. In a later analysis, HLA-associated TCR beta chains were found to be more clonally expanded and to have lower generation probabilities than equally common non-associated chains. Assigning TCR associations to individual alleles was difficult when HLA alleles, especially DR and DQ, strongly co-occurred. It was suggested by the authors that the approach could potentially be generalized to other disease states and immunological phenotypes. According to a later analysis, TCR association rates differed among HLA loci, with DRB1 alleles showing the most associated TCRs and HLA-C alleles showing the fewest. Because the 87-base-pair reads could not distinguish some IMGT-functional V segments, including TRBV6-2 and TRBV6-3, those segments were excluded. Because HLA typing was missing for some donors at each locus, association tests included only the typed subset. Sequencing depth was assumed to be roughly uniform across donors in the presence/absence analyses, though that assumption may not hold. A later analysis reported that several top co-occurrence clusters appeared linked to parvovirus B19, influenza, CMV and Epstein-Barr virus. Because counts were too low, 15 or so rarely observed V segments, including chromosome 9 orphons, were excluded from the earlier analysis of a few hundred of the donors. In a later genetic analysis, a missense DCLRE1C variant was associated with V-gene and J-gene trimming of TCR beta chains, and the association was replicated in an independent cohort. The study gave a list of about 150 TCR beta chains associated with cytomegalovirus. While some public TCRs were present in many individuals, most TCR sequences turned up only very rarely across donors. An earlier analysis of approximately 590 of the donors showed that most TCR beta V segments appeared in productive rearrangements either about 90% or about 30% of the time, which broadly matched IMGT annotations.

The library was generated by the immunoSEQ multiplex PCR assay. The multiplex PCR relied on a mix of 60 forward primers for TCR Vbeta segments and 13 reverse primers for TCR Jbeta segments. A multiplex PCR assay on genomic DNA amplified the CDR3 region of rearranged TCR beta genes. The Illumina HiSeq System was used to sequence the amplified TCR beta libraries as 87-base-pair reads. As for the original processing: Across the roughly 670 repertoires, a later analysis counted approximately 75 million unique TCR beta chains, 9 million to 14 million of which were shared by at least two donors. To remove PCR and sequencing errors, raw reads were error-corrected and collapsed into unique sequences using a nearest-neighbor algorithm that merged closely related sequences. CDR3 sequences were aligned to IMGT reference sequences to assign V, D and J gene segments. For a sequence to be retained, at least a six-nucleotide match to both a V gene segment and a J gene segment was required. Rearrangements were called productive when the CDR3 lacked stop codons and stayed in frame with V and J; all others were non-productive. CDR3 was defined by IMGT convention, running from the second conserved V-encoded cysteine to the conserved J-encoded phenylalanine. The earlier analysis of some 580 of the donors excluded any sequence lacking an unambiguous match to a single V gene segment. An earlier analysis of fewer than 750 of the donors classified V segments as functional when productive rearrangements were above 56.7% and as segregating when the standard deviation between donors was above 5%. A statistical classification framework was developed to diagnose cytomegalovirus status using the catalog of TCR beta chain sequences. In a later analysis, TCR nucleotide sequences were compared against IMGT/GENE-DB human TR gene sequences so that V and J genes could be assigned. A later analysis assigned CDR3 sequences and most-parsimonious VDJ recombination scenarios with the TCRdist pipeline. In a later analysis, each TCR beta chain was defined by its CDR3 amino acid sequence together with its V-gene family, and reads without a unique V-gene family were excluded. A later analysis removed 500 to 650 highly shared, low-generation-probability nucleotide sequences to deal with suspected cross-contamination and a sequencing artifact. A later analysis calculated a clonal expansion index for each public chain from normalized within-repertoire ranks of inferred template counts. In a later analysis, generation probabilities were computed with a VDJ recombination model fitted to out-of-frame rearrangements, and the resulting probabilities were checked against IGoR. A later analysis scored TCR-TCR, TCR-HLA and TCR-CMV co-occurrence with hypergeometric tests, applying a repertoire-size bias correction to TCR pairs. A later analysis estimated false discovery rates by permuting HLA or CMV assignments 20 times. In a later analysis, co-occurring TCRs were grouped with DBSCAN, and TCRdist sequence similarity was added when clustering was performed within HLA-allele-positive subsets. Repertoires with fewer than 30,000 or more than 120,000 public chains were left out of co-occurrence clustering, as were a handful of repertoires with anomalous nucleotide sharing. Sourced from immuneACCESS, this table was stored by TCRdb with only in-frame sequences that have V and J called. A share of the clones is absent; for the studies checked, an unresolved V gene accounts for under half, and the remainder has no known explanation. From that table come the V and J calls and clone size; the DNA was used to work out D and trimming. Recorded for this sample are more than 60,000 clones; 76% of them occurred a single time. In total, the top ten clones hold 3% to 4% of the sample.

The cohort comprised approximately 700 healthy bone marrow donors. All cohort members were sampled while nominally healthy, although unrecorded immune exposures were likely present. The donor was CMV seronegative and was included in the group of about 400 seronegative cohort members. A peripheral blood sample was collected from each donor, and TCR beta sequencing was performed on peripheral blood mononuclear cells. The Qiagen DNeasy Blood Extraction Kit was used to extract genomic DNA from the blood cell samples. CDR1 and CDR2, per the germline V gene, are SGHRS and YFSETQ. V drops 0 bases and J drops 9 bases, leaving 10 bases in between. The CDR3 goes from the cysteine to the phenylalanine over 12 residues. Only CDR3 DNA is held: 36 bases, read in frame from base 1. As regards this clone: Its antigen has not been determined. Per-nucleotide qualities are absent, and no much larger clonotype sits a single base away.

In this chain, TRBV5-1 is recombined with TRBJ2-7; the D gene cannot be named for sure. The specimen sequenced was PBMCs. The source is a man younger than 35 in good health and CMV-seronegative. CDR3 region: CASSLDSSWQYF. The DNA sequence follows: TGCGCCAGCAGCTTGGACTCGTCCTGGCAGTACTTC. With the rest looked up from the reference TRBV5-1 and TRBJ2-7 genes rather than sequenced, the full variable domain is KAGVTQTPRYLIKTRGQQVTLSCSPISGHRSVSWYQQTPGQGLQFLFEYFSETQRNKGNFPGRFSGRQFSNSRSEMNVSTLELGDSALYLCASSLDSSWQYFGPGTRLTVT.